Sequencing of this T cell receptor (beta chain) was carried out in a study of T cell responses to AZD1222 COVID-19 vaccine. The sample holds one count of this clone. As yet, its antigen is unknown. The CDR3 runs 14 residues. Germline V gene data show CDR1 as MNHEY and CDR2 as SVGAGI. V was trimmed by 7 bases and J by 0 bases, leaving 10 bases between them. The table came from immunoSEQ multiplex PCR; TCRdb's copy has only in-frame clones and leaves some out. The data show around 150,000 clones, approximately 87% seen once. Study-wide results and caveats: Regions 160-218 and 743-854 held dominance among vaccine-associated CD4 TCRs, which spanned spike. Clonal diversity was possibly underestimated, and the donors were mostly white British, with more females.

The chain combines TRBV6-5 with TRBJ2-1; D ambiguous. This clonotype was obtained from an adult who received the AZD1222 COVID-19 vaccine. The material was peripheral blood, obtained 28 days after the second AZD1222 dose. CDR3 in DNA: TGTGCCAGCATGGCAACCTACTCCTACAATGAGCAGTTCTTC. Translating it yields CASMATYSYNEQFF.